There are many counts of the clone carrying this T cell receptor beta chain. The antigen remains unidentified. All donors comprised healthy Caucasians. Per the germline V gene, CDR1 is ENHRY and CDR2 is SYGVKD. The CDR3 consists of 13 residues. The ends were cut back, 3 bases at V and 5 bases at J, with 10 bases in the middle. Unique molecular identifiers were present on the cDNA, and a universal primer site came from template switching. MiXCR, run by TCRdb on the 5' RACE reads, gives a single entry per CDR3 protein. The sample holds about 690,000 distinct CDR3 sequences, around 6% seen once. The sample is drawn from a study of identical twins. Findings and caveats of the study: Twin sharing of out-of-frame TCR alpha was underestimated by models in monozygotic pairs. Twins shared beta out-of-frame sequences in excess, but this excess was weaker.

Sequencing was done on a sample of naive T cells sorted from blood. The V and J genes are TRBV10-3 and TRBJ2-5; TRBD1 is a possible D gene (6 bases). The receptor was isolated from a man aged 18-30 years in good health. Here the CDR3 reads CAISEGQGETQYF. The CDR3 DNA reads TGTGCCATCAGTGAAGGTCAGGGGGAGACCCAGTACTTC.